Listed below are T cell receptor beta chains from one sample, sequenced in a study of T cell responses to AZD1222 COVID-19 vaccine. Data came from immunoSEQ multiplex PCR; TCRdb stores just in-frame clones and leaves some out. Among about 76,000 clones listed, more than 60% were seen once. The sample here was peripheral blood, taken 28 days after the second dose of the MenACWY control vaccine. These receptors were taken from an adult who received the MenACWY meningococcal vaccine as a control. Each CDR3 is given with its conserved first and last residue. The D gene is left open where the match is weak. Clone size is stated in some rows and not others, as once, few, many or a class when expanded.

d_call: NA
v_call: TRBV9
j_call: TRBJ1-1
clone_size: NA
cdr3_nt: TGTGCCAGCAGCGTAAGAGGGGACGGGAACACTGAAGCTTTCTTT
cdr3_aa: CASSVRGDGNTEAFF

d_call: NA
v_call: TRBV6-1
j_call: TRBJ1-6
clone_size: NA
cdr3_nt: TGTGCCAGCAGTGAGACAGTCCAGTCACCCCTCCACTTT
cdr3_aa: CASSETVQSPLHF

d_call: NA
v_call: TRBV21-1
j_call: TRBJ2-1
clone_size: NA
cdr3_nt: TGTGCCAGCAACGACTACCACTCCTACAATGAGCAGTTCTTC
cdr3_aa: CASNDYHSYNEQFF

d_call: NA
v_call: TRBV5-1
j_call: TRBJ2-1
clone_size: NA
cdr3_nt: TGCGCCAGCAGCTTGGGCCTTGAGCAGTTCTTC
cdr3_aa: CASSLGLEQFF

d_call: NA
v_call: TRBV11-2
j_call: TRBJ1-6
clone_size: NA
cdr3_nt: TGTGCCAGCCGCCGCACGGGCCTAGATTCACCCCTCCACTTT
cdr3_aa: CASRRTGLDSPLHF

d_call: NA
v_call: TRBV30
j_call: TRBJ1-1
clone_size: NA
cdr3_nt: TGTGCCTGGAGTCAGGTCCGGAACACTGAAGCTTTCTTT
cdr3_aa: CAWSQVRNTEAFF

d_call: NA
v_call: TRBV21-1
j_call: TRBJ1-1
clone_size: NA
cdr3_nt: TGTGCCAGCAGCAAAGGTGAGGGAGAGACTGAAGCTTTCTTT
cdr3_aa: CASSKGEGETEAFF

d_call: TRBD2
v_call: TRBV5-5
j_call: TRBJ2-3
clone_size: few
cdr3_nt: TGTGCCAGCAGCTGGGGAGCGGGAGGAGGCACAGATACGCAGTATTTT
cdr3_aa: CASSWGAGGGTDTQYF

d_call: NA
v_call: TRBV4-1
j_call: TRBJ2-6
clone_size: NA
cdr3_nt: TGCGCCAGCAGCCACACGCCGTCCGGGGCCAACGTCCTGACTTTC
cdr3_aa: CASSHTPSGANVLTF

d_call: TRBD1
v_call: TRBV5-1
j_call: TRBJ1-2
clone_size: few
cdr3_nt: TGCGCCAGCAGCTGGGACAGCCTAGAGGGCTACACCTTC
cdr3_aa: CASSWDSLEGYTF

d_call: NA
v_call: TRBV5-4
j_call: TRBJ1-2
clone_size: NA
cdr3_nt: TGTGCCAGCAGCCGGGACGGGTCTTATGGCTACACCTTC
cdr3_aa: CASSRDGSYGYTF

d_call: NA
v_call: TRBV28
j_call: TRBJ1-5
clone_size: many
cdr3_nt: TGTGCCAGCAGTTATGTGGGGGCTAATCAGCCCCAGCATTTT
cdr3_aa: CASSYVGANQPQHF

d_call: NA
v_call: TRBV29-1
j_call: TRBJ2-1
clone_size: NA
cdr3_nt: TGCAGCGTGCGTGGGGCAGGTCTCAATGAGCAGTTCTTC
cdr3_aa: CSVRGAGLNEQFF

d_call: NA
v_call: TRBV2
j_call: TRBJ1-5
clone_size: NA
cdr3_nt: TGTGCCAGCAGTGAAAGTGGGGGCGGTGGACAGCCCCAGCATTTT
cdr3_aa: CASSESGGGGQPQHF

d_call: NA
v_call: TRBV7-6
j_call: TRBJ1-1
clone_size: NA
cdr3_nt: TGTGCCAGCAGCTCACACCTTATGGACACTGAAGCTTTCTTT
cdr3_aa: CASSSHLMDTEAFF

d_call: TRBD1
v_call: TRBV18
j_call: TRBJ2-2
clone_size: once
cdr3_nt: TGTGCCAGCTCGGAACAGGGGCACACCGGGGAGCTGTTTTTT
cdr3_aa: CASSEQGHTGELFF

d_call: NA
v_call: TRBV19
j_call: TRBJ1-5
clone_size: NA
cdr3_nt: TGTGCCAGTAGTGTACAGGGCGTTAGCAATCAGCCCCAGCATTTT
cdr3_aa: CASSVQGVSNQPQHF

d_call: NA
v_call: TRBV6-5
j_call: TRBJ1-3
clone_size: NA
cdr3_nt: TGTGCCAGTGAGAGAAATGGAAACACCATATATTTT
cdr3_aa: CASERNGNTIYF

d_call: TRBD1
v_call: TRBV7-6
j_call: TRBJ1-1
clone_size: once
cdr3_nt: TGTGCCAGCAGGCGGACAGGGCACACTGAAGCTTTCTTT
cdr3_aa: CASRRTGHTEAFF

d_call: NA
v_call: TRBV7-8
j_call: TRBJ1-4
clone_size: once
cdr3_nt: TGTGCCAGCAGCTTAGTAGGGGGGGGCGGTGAAAAACTGTTTTTT
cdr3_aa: CASSLVGGGGEKLFF

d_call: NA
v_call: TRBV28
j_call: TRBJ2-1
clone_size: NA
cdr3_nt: TGTGCCAGCAGTTTACGGAGACCGAAAACAGGGTATGGCGCGGCAGGGCGACCCTACAATGAGCAGTTCTTC
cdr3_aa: CASSLRRPKTGYGAAGRPYNEQFF

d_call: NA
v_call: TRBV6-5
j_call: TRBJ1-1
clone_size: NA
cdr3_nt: TGTGCCAGCAGGGACACAGGGAGGGACACTGAAGCTTTCTTT
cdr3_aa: CASRDTGRDTEAFF

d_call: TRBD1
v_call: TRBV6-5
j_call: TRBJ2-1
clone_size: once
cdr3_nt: TGTGCCAGCAAGACAGGGGCATTTAGAGGCAATGAGCAGTTCTTC
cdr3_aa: CASKTGAFRGNEQFF

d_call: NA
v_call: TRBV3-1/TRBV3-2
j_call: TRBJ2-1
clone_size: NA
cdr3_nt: TGTGCCAGCAGCCAAGGCAGGGTCAATGAGCAGTTCTTC
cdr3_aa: CASSQGRVNEQFF

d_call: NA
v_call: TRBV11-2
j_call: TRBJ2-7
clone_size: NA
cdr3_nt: TGTGCCAGCAGCTCTACAGACTACGAGCAGTACTTC
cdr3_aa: CASSSTDYEQYF

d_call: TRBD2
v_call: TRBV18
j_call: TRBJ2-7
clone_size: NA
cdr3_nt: TGTGCCAGCTCACCACTAGCGGGGGAGGAGCAGTACTTC
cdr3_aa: CASSPLAGEEQYF

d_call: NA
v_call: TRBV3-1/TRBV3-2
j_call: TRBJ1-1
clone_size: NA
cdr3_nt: TGTGCCAGCAGACCTAAAGGGCATCAGATGAACACTGAAGCTTTCTTT
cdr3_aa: CASRPKGHQMNTEAFF

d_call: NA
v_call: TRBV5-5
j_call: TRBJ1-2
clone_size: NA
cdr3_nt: TGTGCCAGCAGTCCGGTGAGCGATGGCTACACCTTC
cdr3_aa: CASSPVSDGYTF

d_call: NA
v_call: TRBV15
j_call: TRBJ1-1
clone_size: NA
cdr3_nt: TGTGCCACCAGCAGAGACCAACAGCTTTCGAACACTGAAGCTTTCTTT
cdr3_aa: CATSRDQQLSNTEAFF

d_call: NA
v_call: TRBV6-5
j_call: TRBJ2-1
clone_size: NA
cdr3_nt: TGTGCCAGCCTTTTCGGGGGCTCCTACAATGAGCAGTTCTTC
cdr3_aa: CASLFGGSYNEQFF

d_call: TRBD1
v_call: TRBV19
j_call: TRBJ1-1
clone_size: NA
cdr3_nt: TGTGCCAGTAGCCGACAGGGGGACACTGAAGCTTTCTTT
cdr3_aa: CASSRQGDTEAFF

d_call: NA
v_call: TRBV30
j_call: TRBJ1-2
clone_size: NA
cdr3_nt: TGTGCCTGGAGCTCCTTCTCCAGGGTAGGTGGCTACACCTTC
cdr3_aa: CAWSSFSRVGGYTF

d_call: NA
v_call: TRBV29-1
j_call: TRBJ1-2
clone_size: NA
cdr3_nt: TGCAGCGTTGAAGAGAGAATCGATGCCTATGGCTACACCTTC
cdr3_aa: CSVEERIDAYGYTF

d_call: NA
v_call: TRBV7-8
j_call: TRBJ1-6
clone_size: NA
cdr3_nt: TGTGCCAGCAGCCCACCAGGGTGGCATAATTCACCCCTCCACTTT
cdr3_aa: CASSPPGWHNSPLHF

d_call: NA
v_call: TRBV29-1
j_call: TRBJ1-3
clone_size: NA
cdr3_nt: TGCAGCGGCCTACGGGCGACGGGCTCTGGAAACACCATATATTTT
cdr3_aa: CSGLRATGSGNTIYF

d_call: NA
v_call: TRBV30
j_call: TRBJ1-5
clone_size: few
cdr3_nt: TGTGCCTGGTCGAAGGGTGGAGAGCAGCCCCAGCATTTT
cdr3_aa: CAWSKGGEQPQHF

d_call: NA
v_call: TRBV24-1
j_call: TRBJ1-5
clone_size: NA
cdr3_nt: TGTGCCACCAGTGATGGGAAGAGGGGGTGGGATCAGCCCCAGCATTTT
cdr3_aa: CATSDGKRGWDQPQHF

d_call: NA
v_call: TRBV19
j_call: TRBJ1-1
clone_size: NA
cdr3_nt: TGTGCCAGTAGTACCTTAGGACCCCACACTGAAGCTTTCTTT
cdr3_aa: CASSTLGPHTEAFF

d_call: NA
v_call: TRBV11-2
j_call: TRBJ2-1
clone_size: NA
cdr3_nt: TGTGCCAGCAGCTTAGATAGTAGCACTGAGCAGTTCTTC
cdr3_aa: CASSLDSSTEQFF

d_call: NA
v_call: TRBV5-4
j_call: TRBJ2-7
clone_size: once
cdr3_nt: TGTGCCAGCAGCTTGGCCTCGGGGGAGGCCTACGAGCAGTACTTC
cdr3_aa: CASSLASGEAYEQYF

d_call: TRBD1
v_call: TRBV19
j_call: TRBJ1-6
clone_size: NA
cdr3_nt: TGTGCCAGTAGTATCACAGGGGCGCCTAATTCACCCCTCCACTTT
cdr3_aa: CASSITGAPNSPLHF

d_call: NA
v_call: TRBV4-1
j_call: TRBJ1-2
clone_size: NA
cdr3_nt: TGCGCCAGCAGCCCTATAACGGGGGGGACTAACTATGGCTACACCTTC
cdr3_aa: CASSPITGGTNYGYTF

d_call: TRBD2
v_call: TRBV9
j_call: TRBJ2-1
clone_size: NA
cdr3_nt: TGTGCCAGCAGCCCAGGAGGGACTACCTACAATGAGCAGTTCTTC
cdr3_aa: CASSPGGTTYNEQFF

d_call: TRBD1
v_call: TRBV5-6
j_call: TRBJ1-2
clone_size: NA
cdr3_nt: TGTGCCAGCAGCTGGGGACAGGGCGGCGGCTACACCTTC
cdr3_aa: CASSWGQGGGYTF

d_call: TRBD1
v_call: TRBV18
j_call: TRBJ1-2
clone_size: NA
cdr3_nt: TGTGCCAGCTCACCGGGACAGACTAACTATGGCTACACCTTC
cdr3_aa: CASSPGQTNYGYTF

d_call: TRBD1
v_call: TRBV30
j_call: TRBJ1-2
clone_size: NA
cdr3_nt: TGTGCCTGGAACACAGGGGAAGGGAATGGCTACACCTTC
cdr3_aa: CAWNTGEGNGYTF

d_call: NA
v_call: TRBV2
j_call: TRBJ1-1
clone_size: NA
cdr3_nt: TGTGCCAGCAGTGACCTCCGGAGGGGGAACACTGAAGCTTTCTTT
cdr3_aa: CASSDLRRGNTEAFF

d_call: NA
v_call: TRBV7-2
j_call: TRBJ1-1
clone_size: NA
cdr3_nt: TGTGCCAGCAGCCCCTCGTCAGGTATCATACGGGCCGAAGCTTTCTTT
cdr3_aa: CASSPSSGIIRAEAFF

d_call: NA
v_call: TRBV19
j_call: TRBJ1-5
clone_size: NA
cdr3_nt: TGTGCCAGTAGTTGGAGGGAGGAACAGCCCCAGCATTTT
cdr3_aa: CASSWREEQPQHF

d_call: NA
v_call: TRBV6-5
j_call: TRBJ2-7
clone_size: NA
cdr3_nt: TGTGCCAGCAGTTACTCGTTCGAGGGTATCTCCTACGAGCAGTACTTC
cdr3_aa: CASSYSFEGISYEQYF

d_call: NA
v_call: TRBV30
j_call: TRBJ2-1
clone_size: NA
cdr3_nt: TGTGCCGGACTAACAGGTTCTACATACAATGAGCAGTTCTTC
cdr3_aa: CAGLTGSTYNEQFF

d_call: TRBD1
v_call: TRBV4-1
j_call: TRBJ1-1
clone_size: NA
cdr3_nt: TGCGCCAGCAGCCAAGCCAGGGGGTGGGACACTGAAGCTTTCTTT
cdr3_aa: CASSQARGWDTEAFF

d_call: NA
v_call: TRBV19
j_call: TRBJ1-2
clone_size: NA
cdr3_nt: TGTGCCAGTAGTTCACTACAGGTCCCGTATGGCTACACCTTC
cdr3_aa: CASSSLQVPYGYTF

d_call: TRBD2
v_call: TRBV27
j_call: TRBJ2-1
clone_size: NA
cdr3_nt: TGTGCCAGCAGGCCGGGACTAGCGGGTGGATGGGGCTCCTACAATGAGCAGTTCTTC
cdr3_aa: CASRPGLAGGWGSYNEQFF

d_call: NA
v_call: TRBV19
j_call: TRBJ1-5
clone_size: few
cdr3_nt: TGTGCCAGTAGCGAGTCTTATAGCAATCAGCCCCAGCATTTT
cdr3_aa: CASSESYSNQPQHF